One and the same sample provided the 32 T cell receptor beta chains below, sequenced in a study of memory CD4+ T cells and cytomegalovirus serostatus. Measured with immunoSEQ multiplex PCR; TCRdb has only the in-frame clones, and not every one. The table shows tens of thousands of clones, with approximately 71% occurring only once. The sort gate was single viable CD3+CD4+CD8-CD45RO+ cells for memory CD4+ T cells. Material for sequencing was memory CD4+ T cells from blood. The receptors stem from an adult in good health and CMV-seronegative.

The chain joins TRBV7-9 to TRBJ2-4, with 12 bases lining up with TRBD2. The CDR3 covers 18 residues. The V gene end was trimmed by 4 bases and the J gene end by 0 bases; junction bases not matched to a gene: 7. Per the germline V gene, CDR1 is SEHNR and CDR2 is FQNEAQ (reference sequence). DNA for the CDR3: TGTGCCAGCAGCTCAGGGACTAGCGGGTTAATAGCCAAAAACATTCAGTACTTC. Its protein product is CASSSGTSGLIAKNIQYF.

The rearrangement joins TRBV10-3 to TRBJ1-5, with D possibly being TRBD1 (6 bases). This CDR3 is 15 amino acids long. Germline V gene lookup returns CDR1 ENHRY and CDR2 SYGVKD. V gave up 0 bases and J gave up 6 bases, with 12 bases separating them. The CDR3 bases are TGTGCCATCAGTGAGTCGACGAAGGGGGTTCAGCCCCAGCATTTT. Translation gives CAISESTKGVQPQHF.

The rearrangement links TRBV18 to TRBJ2-5; D call uncertain. CDR1 is KGHSH and CDR2 is LQKENI in the germline V gene. This CDR3 contains 13 residues. V was clipped by 3 bases and J by 4 bases, with 9 bases between them. The CDR3 DNA reads as TGTGCCAGCTCACCCCCCTCGGGAGAGACCCAGTACTTC. Protein sequence: CASSPPSGETQYF.

The J gene is TRBJ1-1, the V gene TRBV6-5; TRBD1 matches at 8 bases. The CDR3 length is 14 residues. The V segment lost 5 bases and the J segment 1 base; nucleotides outside the gene matches: 3. Germline V gene sequence: CDR1 MNHEY, CDR2 SVGAGI. The CDR3 loop reads CASSGQGRNTEAFF. CDR3 DNA sequence: TGTGCCAGCAGTGGACAGGGCCGGAACACTGAAGCTTTCTTT.

This chain connects TRBV18 to TRBJ1-6; unclear D gene. The CDR3 extends over 14 amino acids. The germline V and J ends were trimmed by 2 bases and 4 bases, with 6 bases remaining between them. CDR1 is KGHSH, CDR2 LQKENI, per germline. CDR3 sequence reads: CASSPTTYNSPLHF. The CDR3 bases are TGTGCCAGCTCACCAACTACATATAATTCACCCCTCCACTTT. Together with reference TRBV18 and TRBJ1-6, the CDR3 gives the full variable domain: NAGVMQNPRHLVRRRGQEARLRCSPMKGHSHVYWYRQLPEEGLKFMVYLQKENIIDESGMPKERFSAEFPKEGPSILRIQQVVRGDSAAYFCASSPTTYNSPLHFGNGTRLTVT.

V and J are TRBV5-5 and TRBJ2-5; D is ambiguous. This CDR3 has 14 residues. Trimming left V 1 base short and J 1 base short, with 8 bases between. Germline CDR1 reads SGHKS; CDR2 reads YYEKEE (reference sequence). This chain's CDR3 is CASSLRRGQETQYF. The CDR3 DNA reads TGTGCCAGCAGCTTGAGGCGCGGCCAAGAGACCCAGTACTTC. The full variable domain, in which reference TRBV5-5 and TRBJ2-5 provide the parts outside the CDR3, is DAGVTQSPTHLIKTRGQQVTLRCSPISGHKSVSWYQQVLGQGPQFIFQYYEKEERGRGNFPDRFSARQFPNYSSELNVNALLLGDSALYLCASSLRRGQETQYFGPGTRLLVL.

The chain couples TRBV18 to TRBJ2-1; 7 positions match TRBD1. Trimming cost V 6 bases and J 1 base; bases outside gene matches: 6. CDR3 length equals 15 residues. The V gene's germline CDR1 is KGHSH and CDR2 LQKENI. The CDR3 nucleotides are TGTGCCAGCTCGACCGGGACAGAATCCTACAATGAGCAGTTCTTC. Protein sequence: CASSTGTESYNEQFF.

This sequence joins TRBV4-1 and TRBJ2-5; the match to TRBD2 covers 7 bases. In germline, CDR1 is MGHRA, CDR2 YSYEKL. The V gene end was trimmed by 5 bases and the J gene end by 4 bases; junction bases not matched to a gene: 13. This CDR3 is 16 amino acids long. The CDR3 region is CASSTRGGAAGETQYF. For the CDR3, the DNA is TGCGCCAGCAGCACCCGCGGGGGTGCCGCGGGAGAGACCCAGTACTTC.

The genes are TRBV5-1 and TRBJ2-7; D is perhaps TRBD1 or TRBD2 (5 bases each). Trimming left V 0 bases short and J 0 bases short, with 10 bases between. The CDR3 is 15 amino acids. Germline CDR1 and CDR2: SGHRS and YFSETQ. DNA of the CDR3: TGCGCCAGCAGCTTGGATTCAGGGAGCTCCTACGAGCAGTACTTC. It encodes CASSLDSGSSYEQYF.

The chain employs TRBV30 and TRBJ1-5, with 9 positions matching TRBD1. CDR3 length: 15 amino acids. J gave up 5 bases and V 3 bases, and 8 bases lay outside the gene matches. CDR1 GTSNPN and CDR2 SVGIG come from the germline V gene (reference sequence). CDR3 sequence reads: CAWSQRGQGDQPQHF. The DNA of the CDR3 is TGTGCCTGGAGCCAACGGGGACAGGGCGATCAGCCCCAGCATTTT. Drawing the rest from reference TRBV30 and TRBJ1-5, the complete variable domain is SQTIHQWPATLVQPVGSPLSLECTVEGTSNPNLYWYRQAAGRGLQLLFYSVGIGQISSEVPQNLSASRPQDRQFILSSKKLLLSDSGFYLCAWSQRGQGDQPQHFGDGTRLSIL.

The chain employs TRBV4-3 and TRBJ2-7; tentatively, D is TRBD2 (5 bases). CDR1 and CDR2 (germline): LGHNA, YSLEER. CDR3 length equals 15 residues. V lost 0 bases and J 0 bases, leaving 9 bases between the germline ends. In nucleotides, the CDR3 is TGCGCCAGCAGCCAAGATCGCGCGGGCTCCTACGAGCAGTACTTC. It yields the protein CASSQDRAGSYEQYF.

V gene TRBV2 combines with J gene TRBJ2-7; no clear D. V gave up 5 bases and J gave up 0 bases, with 11 bases separating them. The CDR3 covers 14 residues. CDR1 is SNHLY and CDR2 is FYNNEI in the germline V gene. The CDR3 here is CASSPGRGSYEQYF. CDR3 DNA sequence: TGTGCCAGCAGTCCGGGCCGCGGCTCCTACGAGCAGTACTTC.

The chain joins TRBV5-1 to TRBJ2-7; 14 positions agree with TRBD2. The CDR3 contains 16 residues. J lost 1 base, V lost 4 bases, and 4 bases had no gene match. The V gene's germline CDR1 is SGHRS and CDR2 YFSETQ. CDR3 nucleotide sequence: TGCGCCAGCAGCGCCGGGACTAGCGGGAGTTCCTACGAGCAGTACTTC. Amino acids: CASSAGTSGSSYEQYF.

The CDR3 spells CASSYRDDSYNEQFF. Written as DNA, the CDR3 is TGTGCCAGCAGTTACCGGGACGACTCCTACAATGAGCAGTTCTTC. The chain carries TRBV6-5 and TRBJ2-1, with D possibly called TRBD1 or TRBD2 (5 bases each). The V end lost 2 bases, the J end lost 0 bases, and 8 bases lay between the germline ends. Per the germline V gene, CDR1 is MNHEY and CDR2 is SVGAGI. The CDR3 sequence is 15 residues long.

This chain uses TRBV27 with TRBJ2-5; TRBD2 agrees at 7 bases. The germline gives CDR1 MNHEY, CDR2 SMNVEV (reference sequence). The V gene end was trimmed by 4 bases and the J gene end by 7 bases; junction bases not matched to a gene: 6. CDR3 length: 13 amino acids. The CDR3 reads CASSSSREPTQYF. CDR3 nucleotides: TGTGCCAGCAGTTCCTCGCGGGAGCCGACCCAGTACTTC.

V and J are TRBV2 and TRBJ1-3; TRBD1 might be the D (6 bases). Germline V CDR1 and CDR2: SNHLY, FYNNEI. The length of the CDR3 is 15 residues. Between the trimmed V and J ends, which lost 4 bases and 0 bases, there was a span of 10 bases. The CDR3 loop reads CASSVGADSGNTIYF. The CDR3 bases are TGTGCCAGCAGTGTGGGGGCAGACTCTGGAAACACCATATATTTT.

The rearrangement joins TRBV29-1 to TRBJ2-2, with 9 bases aligning to TRBD2. The CDR3 spans 16 residues. J gave up 6 bases and V 5 bases, and 13 bases lay outside the gene matches. Germline V gives CDR1 SQVTM, CDR2 ANQGSEA. CDR3 region: CSVRHFLSGSSGELFF. CDR3 DNA: TGCAGCGTTCGGCATTTCCTTAGCGGGAGCTCCGGGGAGCTGTTTTTT.

This clone was detected only a few times. The CDR3 DNA reads as TGTGCCAGTAGTATTGTACCGGGACAGGTTTCGGAAGGCTCTGGAAACACCATATATTTT. Its protein is CASSIVPGQVSEGSGNTIYF. The V call is TRBV19, the J call TRBJ1-3, with 8 bases identical to TRBD1. This CDR3 is built from 20 residues. Germline assignment: CDR1 LNHDA and CDR2 SQIVND (reference sequence). V was pared by 3 bases and J by 0 bases, with 16 bases of the junction left unmatched.

V gene TRBV7-8 combines with J gene TRBJ2-7; no reliable D call. This CDR3 spans 17 amino acids. The V gene's germline CDR1 is SGHVS and CDR2 FQNEAQ. V was pared by 0 bases and J by 2 bases, with 17 bases between. The CDR3 loop is CASSLATSSLLPYEQYF. CDR3 DNA: TGTGCCAGCAGCTTAGCGACCAGCTCCTTATTACCCTACGAGCAGTACTTC.

This clone was picked up one time. This chain links TRBV4-2 with TRBJ2-1; 12 nucleotides align to TRBD2. This CDR3 contains 19 residues. Germline CDR1 LGHNA, CDR2 YNFKEQ. V gave up 4 bases and J gave up 1 base; unmatched junction bases: 11. CDR3: CASSLNPPTSGGSYNEQFF. The CDR3 DNA reads TGTGCCAGCAGCCTCAACCCCCCGACTAGCGGGGGATCCTACAATGAGCAGTTCTTC.

This clone showed up just a few times. The V gene is TRBV29-1, the J gene TRBJ2-1; 10 positions match TRBD2. This CDR3 is 11 amino acids long. Germline V lookup: CDR1 SQVTM, CDR2 ANQGSEA. With 7 bases clipped from V and 8 bases from J, the junction kept 2 bases outside the gene matches. DNA of the CDR3: TGCAGCGGGGGGACTAGCGATGAGCAGTTCTTC. It yields the protein CSGGTSDEQFF.

The sample holds one count of this clone. The rearrangement uses TRBV6-5 and TRBJ2-7; tentatively, D is TRBD1 (6 bases). Trimming left V 2 bases short and J 2 bases short, with 16 bases between. Germline lookup yields CDR1 MNHEY and CDR2 SVGAGI. This CDR3 is 16 amino acids long. CDR3 in amino acids: CASSYVYAGTTYEQYF. In DNA, the CDR3 is TGTGCCAGCAGTTACGTGTACGCCGGGACAACCTACGAGCAGTACTTC.

The chain joins TRBV28 to TRBJ1-3; 11 bases match TRBD1. Trimming cost V 4 bases and J 2 bases; bases outside gene matches: 4. This CDR3 region has 16 residues. From germline, CDR1 is MDHEN and CDR2 SYDVKM. This chain's CDR3 is CASSWGQGVAGNTIYF. The DNA of the CDR3 is TGTGCCAGCAGTTGGGGACAGGGGGTTGCTGGAAACACCATATATTTT.

This rearrangement joins TRBV9 to TRBJ2-7, with D perhaps TRBD2 (6 bases). Germline V lookup: CDR1 SGDLS, CDR2 YYNGEE. The germline V and J ends were trimmed by 0 bases and 3 bases, with 16 bases remaining between them. The CDR3 runs 16 residues. The CDR3 is CASSVGPTGTGYEQYF. CDR3 sequence (DNA): TGTGCCAGCAGCGTAGGTCCCACTGGGACTGGCTACGAGCAGTACTTC.

This chain connects TRBV7-8 to TRBJ1-5; no reliable D call. Germline CDR1 reads SGHVS; CDR2 reads FQNEAQ. The CDR3 has 15 residues. V shed 0 bases and J shed 0 bases, with 6 bases lying between them. The CDR3 is CASSLAANSNQPQHF. In DNA form, the CDR3 reads TGTGCCAGCAGCTTAGCGGCAAATAGCAATCAGCCCCAGCATTTT.

The rearrangement uses TRBV20-1 and TRBJ1-1; D unclear. This CDR3 has 11 amino acids. Trimming removed 4 bases at V and 4 bases at J, with 7 bases between. Germline lookup yields CDR1 DFQATT and CDR2 SNEGSKA (reference sequence). The CDR3 bases are TGCAGTGCTACTCAACGCACTGAAGCTTTCTTT. Protein sequence: CSATQRTEAFF.

This clone was found once. The chain recombines TRBV5-6 with TRBJ1-2; 7 bases are shared with TRBD1. The CDR3 has 15 residues. The trim removed 4 bases at V and 10 bases at J, leaving 16 bases unmatched. CDR1 SGHDT and CDR2 YYEEEE come from the germline V gene. CDR3 residues: CASSVGEQGSSVYTF. The DNA for the CDR3 is TGTGCCAGCAGCGTGGGAGAACAGGGGAGCAGCGTCTACACCTTC.

The V and J genes are TRBV7-9 and TRBJ2-3; D gene unclear. V lost 1 base and J lost 5, with 16 bases in between. Germline V gene data show CDR1 as SEHNR and CDR2 as FQNEAQ (reference sequence). This CDR3 is built from 16 residues. The CDR3: CASSLERARDLDTQYF. The CDR3 coding sequence is TGTGCCAGCAGCTTAGAACGGGCTAGGGATCTAGATACGCAGTATTTT.

This clone was observed a handful of times. V usage is TRBV18 and J usage is TRBJ1-1, with a weak D call TRBD1 (6 bases). The germline CDR1 and CDR2 sequences are KGHSH and LQKENI. The CDR3 has 14 residues. Trimming removed 4 bases at V and 0 bases at J, with 9 bases between. The CDR3 coding sequence is TGTGCCAGCTCACATGGACAGCTGAACACTGAAGCTTTCTTT. It is translated as CASSHGQLNTEAFF.

This clone was observed a handful of times. This chain joins TRBV6-5 and TRBJ1-2; tentative D call: TRBD1 (5 bases). Per the germline V gene, CDR1 is MNHEY and CDR2 is SVGAGI. The CDR3 runs 11 residues. V was trimmed by 7 bases and J by 4 bases, leaving 7 bases between them. Here the CDR3 reads CASNGGYGYTF. CDR3 coding DNA: TGTGCCAGCAACGGGGGCTATGGCTACACCTTC.

The DNA of the CDR3 is TGTGCCAGCAGCAAAGCGCCGAGGGGCCTAGGGACAGATTCCTCTGGGGCCAACGTCCTGACTTTC. It yields the protein CASSKAPRGLGTDSSGANVLTF. V is TRBV21-1 and J is TRBJ2-6; the D call of TRBD1 is as the table states it, not checked on the DNA. TRBV21-1 is noted as a pseudogene. The CDR3 consists of 22 residues.

This chain connects TRBV7-3 to TRBJ2-5; 8 positions agree with TRBD2. The V segment lost 7 bases and the J segment 4 bases; nucleotides outside the gene matches: 11. Per the germline V gene, CDR1 is SGHTA and CDR2 is FQGTGA. The CDR3 runs to 15 residues. CDR3 in DNA: TGTGCCAGCACCAGAAGCGGGAGTGGGCCAGAGACCCAGTACTTC. Amino acid sequence: CASTRSGSGPETQYF.